These 5 T cell receptor beta chains came from one sample sequenced in a study of T-cell reconstitution after alpha-beta-depleted transplantation in children. Using unique molecular identifiers, the investigators prepared the TCRbeta library. One entry per CDR3 protein, called by TCRdb with MiXCR from the PCR reads. The sample lists 490,000 or so distinct CDR3 sequences, approximately 12% occurring once. Source: PBMCs from the stem cell graft donor, taken from the stem cell graft. The receptors here all came from a human donor who donated a stem cell graft to a child with combined immunodeficiency.

This clonotype was found a few times. The rearrangement uses TRBV6-2 or TRBV6-3 and TRBJ2-1; a weak D match, TRBD1 (6 bases). V lost 2 bases, J lost 8 bases, and 16 bases lay in between. The CDR3 consists of 15 residues. Germline CDR1 is MNHEY and CDR2 is SVGEGT. The CDR3 reads CASSYGQNSLDEQFF. CDR3 DNA: TGTGCCAGCAGTTACGGACAGAACTCGCTGGATGAGCAGTTCTTC.

J is TRBJ2-7 and V is TRBV2; 12 positions match TRBD2. V shed 4 bases and J 6 bases; nucleotides not matched to a gene: 7. Germline assignment: CDR1 SNHLY and CDR2 FYNNEI. CDR3 length: 15 residues. CDR3 residues: CASSGTLAGGREQYF. The CDR3 coding sequence is TGTGCCAGCAGTGGCACACTAGCGGGAGGTCGCGAGCAGTACTTC.

The chain couples TRBV27 to TRBJ2-7, with D tentatively TRBD1 (6 bases). This CDR3 region has 14 residues. Germline V gene sequence: CDR1 MNHEY, CDR2 SMNVEV (reference sequence). The V gene lost 4 bases and the J gene lost 4 bases, with 14 bases spanning the gap. The CDR3 is CASSSGSGAYEQYF. The CDR3 nucleotides are TGTGCCAGCAGTTCTGGTTCAGGGGCGTACGAGCAGTACTTC.

There are a few counts of this clonotype. The V and J genes are TRBV28 and TRBJ1-5, with a tentative D call TRBD1 (5 bases). V was cut by 5 bases and J by 3 bases, with 11 bases left in between. The germline gives CDR1 MDHEN, CDR2 SYDVKM. The CDR3 spans 14 residues. In DNA, the CDR3 is TGTGCCAGCAGTCAACGACAGTCCAATCAGCCCCAGCATTTT. Its protein product is CASSQRQSNQPQHF.

This chain connects TRBV20-1 to TRBJ2-7; 14 positions agree with TRBD2. J lost 1 base, V lost 3 bases, and 5 bases had no gene match. Germline V gene sequence: CDR1 DFQATT, CDR2 SNEGSKA (reference sequence). This CDR3 spans 16 amino acids. The CDR3 sequence: CSARAGTSGRSYEQYF. CDR3 bases: TGCAGTGCTAGGGCGGGGACTAGCGGGAGATCCTACGAGCAGTACTTC.